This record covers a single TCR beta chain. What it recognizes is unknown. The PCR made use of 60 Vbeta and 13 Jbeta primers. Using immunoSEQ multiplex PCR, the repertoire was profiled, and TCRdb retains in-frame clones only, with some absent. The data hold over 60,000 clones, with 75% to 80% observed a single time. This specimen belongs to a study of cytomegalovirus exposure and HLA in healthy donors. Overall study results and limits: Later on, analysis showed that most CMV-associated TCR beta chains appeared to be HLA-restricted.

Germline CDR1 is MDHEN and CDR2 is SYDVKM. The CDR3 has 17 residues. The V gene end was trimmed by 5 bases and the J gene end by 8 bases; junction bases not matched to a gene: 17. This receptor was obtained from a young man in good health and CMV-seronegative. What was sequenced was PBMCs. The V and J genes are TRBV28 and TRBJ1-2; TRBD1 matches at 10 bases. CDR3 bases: TGTGCCAGCAGTGAATCCCTCGGACAGGGGGGCGGTAAGGGCTACACCTTC. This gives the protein CASSESLGQGGGKGYTF.